These 32 T cell receptor beta chains were all obtained from the same sample, sequenced in a study of Ad26.COV2.S vaccination and SARS-CoV-2 variants. The table came from immunoSEQ multiplex PCR; TCRdb's copy has only in-frame clones and leaves some out. The sample consists of around 400,000 clones, about four fifths of them appearing once. This sample's treatment: about 20 received Ad26.COV2.S at low or high dose, single or two shots; about 5 received placebo; per-sample allocation not given. The study sampled participants on day 63 after the first vaccine or placebo injection. Sample: peripheral blood, taken in a trial of Ad26.COV2.S vaccine versus placebo. The receptors were sampled from a person between 18 and 65 years old who received the Ad26.COV2.S COVID-19 vaccine or a placebo.

This clone was seen once. The chain joins TRBV2 to TRBJ2-7, with D hard to call. Trimming removed 0 bases at V and 6 bases at J, with 15 bases between. The CDR3 consists of 15 residues. CDR1 is SNHLY, CDR2 FYNNEI, per germline. CDR3 nucleotides: TGTGCCAGCAGTGAAGCGCTTCTAAAGTCCCCCGAGCAGTACTTC. Its protein product is CASSEALLKSPEQYF.

J is TRBJ1-2 and V is TRBV4-1; 12 nucleotides agree with TRBD1. CDR3 length: 18 residues. Trimming at V came to 4 bases and at J to 0 bases, leaving 9 bases not matched to a gene. Looked up from germline, CDR1 is MGHRA and CDR2 is YSYEKL. The CDR3 protein is CASSLSGTGGAPNYGYTF. The CDR3 nucleotides read TGCGCCAGCAGCCTATCAGGGACAGGGGGCGCCCCTAACTATGGCTACACCTTC.

The CDR3 reads CATSVGTHQETQYF. In DNA form, the CDR3 reads TGTGCCACCAGTGTCGGGACACACCAAGAGACCCAGTACTTC. The V call is TRBV24-1, the J call TRBJ2-5; possible D gene TRBD1, 6 bases. V was trimmed by 5 bases and J by 0 bases, leaving 9 bases between them. This CDR3 has 14 amino acids. The V gene's germline CDR1 is KGHDR and CDR2 SFDVKD.

The chain combines TRBV12-3 or TRBV12-4 with TRBJ1-2; D remains unclear. V was clipped by 7 bases and J by 4 bases, with 13 bases between them. The CDR3 runs 13 residues. CDR3 sequence reads: CASNFDGTYGYTF. The CDR3, as DNA: TGTGCCAGCAATTTTGACGGAACCTATGGCTACACCTTC.

The V call is TRBV11-3, the J call TRBJ1-6; 10 bases match TRBD1. J gave up 8 bases and V 4 bases, and 2 bases lay outside the gene matches. Germline V gives CDR1 SGHNT, CDR2 YENEEA. The CDR3 sequence is 14 residues long. CDR3 protein: CASSSGQGDSPLHF. The CDR3 DNA follows: TGTGCCAGCAGCTCCGGACAGGGGGATTCACCCCTCCACTTT.

This chain links TRBV28 with TRBJ2-1; TRBD2 aligns across 11 bases. The CDR3 totals 18 residues. Losses at the gene ends were 2 bases for V and 7 bases for J; bases not matched to a gene: 13. Germline V lookup: CDR1 MDHEN, CDR2 SYDVKM. In nucleotides, the CDR3 is TGTGCCAGCAGTTTAGTTTCCAGTGGTCTAGCGGGAGGTAATGAGCAGTTCTTC. Translated, it gives CASSLVSSGLAGGNEQFF.

The gene calls are TRBV4-2 and TRBJ2-7; TRBD2 matches at 10 bases. The CDR3 extends over 17 amino acids. Per germline, CDR1 LGHNA and CDR2 YNFKEQ. J gave up 6 bases and V 1 base, and 12 bases lay outside the gene matches. The CDR3 DNA reads as TGTGCCAGCAGCCAAGGGTTGGCAGCGGGGGGGAAACGCGAGCAGTACTTC. Encoded protein: CASSQGLAAGGKREQYF.

The table lists this clone with a count of one. The genes are TRBV28 and TRBJ2-1; D remains unclear. Germline V gene sequence: CDR1 MDHEN, CDR2 SYDVKM. The CDR3 is 15 residues long. V lost 6 bases to trimming and J lost 0 bases, with 12 bases between them. The CDR3 DNA reads as TGTGCCAGCAGCCCGGCCCTTAGCTCCTACAATGAGCAGTTCTTC. It encodes CASSPALSSYNEQFF.

Details on this clone: The germline gene is not matched at one end of the junction; a read error may be the cause. V usage is TRBV5-1 and J usage is TRBJ2-7; 8 bases align to TRBD2. The germline V gene has CDR1 SGHRS and CDR2 YFSETQ. The CDR3 totals 14 residues. The CDR3 bases are TGCGCCAGCAGATTGGAGGCGGGGGGTTACGAGCAGTACTTC. Amino acids: CASRLEAGGYEQYF.

The rearrangement links TRBV9 to TRBJ1-3; unclear D gene. CDR1 and CDR2 from the germline V gene are SGDLS and YYNGEE. The CDR3 loop spans 15 amino acids. V gave up 0 bases and J gave up 0 bases, with 7 bases separating them. The chain's CDR3 is CASSVGMSSGNTIYF. The CDR3 region has the DNA TGTGCCAGCAGCGTAGGAATGAGCTCTGGAAACACCATATATTTT.

This chain connects TRBV7-3 to TRBJ2-1; D is tentatively TRBD1 or TRBD2 (6 bases each). V lost 4 bases to trimming and J lost 0 bases, with 10 bases between them. Germline V CDR1 and CDR2: SGHTA, FQGTGA. The CDR3 length is 15 residues. The CDR3 nucleotides are TGTGCCAGCAGCTCGGGGGCTAGCTCCTACAATGAGCAGTTCTTC. This codes for CASSSGASSYNEQFF.

The chain joins TRBV6-4 to TRBJ2-7; D remains unclear. Deletions cut 3 bases from V and 0 bases from J, with 9 bases between. The V gene's germline CDR1 is MRHNA and CDR2 SNTAGT. This CDR3 has 14 residues. In DNA form, the CDR3 reads TGTGCCAGCAGTGAAACTCCGAGCTCCTACGAGCAGTACTTC. Translation: CASSETPSSYEQYF.

The chain uses TRBV7-2 and TRBJ1-2, with TRBD1 matching 11 bases. Germline-derived CDR1 and CDR2 are SGHTA and FQGNSA. CDR3 length: 15 amino acids. The ends lost 4 bases at V and 4 bases at J; junction bases unmatched: 5. The CDR3 DNA follows: TGTGCCAGCAGCTCCGGAGGACAGGGGGCCTATGGCTACACCTTC. Translated, it gives CASSSGGQGAYGYTF.

The chain uses TRBV25-1 and TRBJ2-7; D may match TRBD1 or TRBD2 (5 bases each). CDR1 MGHDK and CDR2 SYGVNS come from the germline V gene. With 7 bases removed from V and 2 bases from J, the gap between germline ends came to 21 bases. The CDR3 has 16 residues. CDR3 sequence: CASTDGRDGSTYEQYF. DNA for the CDR3: TGTGCCAGCACGGACGGACGGGACGGTTCCACCTACGAGCAGTACTTC.

The V gene is TRBV3-1 (or the pseudogene TRBV3-2), the J gene TRBJ2-7; TRBD2 matches 8 bases. The ends lost 4 bases at V and 0 bases at J; junction bases unmatched: 5. This CDR3 has 15 residues. The germline CDR1 and CDR2 sequences are LGHDT and YNNKEL (reference sequence). The CDR3 bases are TGTGCCAGCAGCCCTAGCGGGCTGAGCTCCTACGAGCAGTACTTC. This sequence encodes CASSPSGLSSYEQYF.

This clone occurred once. The chain combines TRBV11-2 with TRBJ2-7; 7 bases agree with TRBD1. This CDR3 is 14 amino acids long. Germline assignment: CDR1 SGHAT and CDR2 FQNNGV. J lost 4 bases, V lost 5 bases, and 8 bases had no gene match. CDR3 coding DNA: TGTGCCAGCAGCGACCCGACAGGGCCTTACGAGCAGTACTTC. Its translation: CASSDPTGPYEQYF.

Turning to this clone: This CDR3 is also generated by other DNA sequences in the sample. The chain links TRBV6-5 to TRBJ1-4; 8 positions agree with TRBD1. The CDR3 length is 13 residues. V was clipped by 6 bases and J by 8 bases; unmatched bases: 5. Germline CDR1 reads MNHEY; CDR2 reads SVGAGI. CDR3 nucleotides: TGTGCCAGCAGCTACAGGGGGGGCGAAAAACTGTTTTTT. It is translated as CASSYRGGEKLFF.

This clone was counted only a few times. The J gene is TRBJ1-2, the V gene TRBV20-1; D gene unclear. The CDR3 is made up of 11 amino acids. Per germline, CDR1 DFQATT and CDR2 SNEGSKA (reference sequence). V lost 4 bases and J lost 6, with 9 bases in between. CDR3 DNA sequence: TGCAGTGCTAAGGTCGGGGATGGCTACACCTTC. This translates into CSAKVGDGYTF.

This chain joins TRBV4-1 and TRBJ2-5; D might be TRBD2 (7 bases). V lost 4 bases, J lost 3 bases, and 21 bases lay in between. CDR1 and CDR2 from the germline V gene are MGHRA and YSYEKL. This CDR3 comprises 17 residues. The CDR3 is CASSRVPGGGFKETQYF. CDR3 nucleotide sequence: TGCGCCAGCAGCCGAGTCCCCGGCGGGGGCTTTAAAGAGACCCAGTACTTC.

Only one count was recorded for this clone. The V and J genes are TRBV29-1 and TRBJ2-1; possibly TRBD1 for D (6 bases). Per the germline V gene, CDR1 is SQVTM and CDR2 is ANQGSEA. The CDR3 extends over 12 amino acids. V was clipped by 5 bases and J by 9 bases, with 14 bases between them. DNA for the CDR3: TGCAGCGTTCGAACAGGGTCCGGTGAGCAGTTCTTC. Encoded protein: CSVRTGSGEQFF.

The genes are TRBV6-5 and TRBJ2-1, with TRBD1 matching 9 bases. Per the germline V gene, CDR1 is MNHEY and CDR2 is SVGAGI. With V trimmed by 5 bases and J by 8 bases, 7 bases remained unmatched. CDR3 length: 14 amino acids. The CDR3 loop is CASSPGQGRDEQFF. The CDR3 nucleotides are TGTGCCAGCAGTCCGGGACAGGGACGGGATGAGCAGTTCTTC.

This clone appeared once. The junction does not match germline at one end; this may be a read error. The chain employs TRBV16 and TRBJ2-7; TRBD2 might be the D (5 bases). Looked up from germline, CDR1 is KGHSY and CDR2 is FQNENV. The CDR3 has 11 amino acids. CDR3 sequence: CASTQSGEQYF. The CDR3 region has the DNA TGTGCCAGCACCCAAAGCGGCGAGCAGTACTTC.

This clone appeared once. The chain uses TRBV18 and TRBJ1-5; TRBD1 agrees at 8 bases. The CDR3 is 16 amino acids. Germline trimming cut 3 bases from V and 4 bases from J; bases unmatched to any gene: 8. From germline, CDR1 is KGHSH and CDR2 LQKENI. As DNA, the CDR3 is TGTGCCAGCTCACCCCCAGGGACAGGCGTGAATCAGCCCCAGCATTTT. Its translation: CASSPPGTGVNQPQHF.

V is TRBV18 and J is TRBJ1-1; 8 bases fit TRBD1. This CDR3 region has 17 residues. Germline V gene data show CDR1 as KGHSH and CDR2 as LQKENI. J gave up 2 bases and V 3 bases, and 11 bases lay outside the gene matches. This chain's CDR3 is CASSPGTGSPQNTEAFF. The CDR3 DNA is TGTGCCAGCTCACCTGGGACAGGAAGCCCCCAAAACACTGAAGCTTTCTTT. The complete variable domain, with remaining parts taken from reference TRBV18 and TRBJ1-1, reads NAGVMQNPRHLVRRRGQEARLRCSPMKGHSHVYWYRQLPEEGLKFMVYLQKENIIDESGMPKERFSAEFPKEGPSILRIQQVVRGDSAAYFCASSPGTGSPQNTEAFFGQGTRLTVV.

The V call is TRBV27, the J call TRBJ2-1; D gene ambiguous. CDR3 length equals 12 residues. From germline, CDR1 is MNHEY and CDR2 SMNVEV (reference sequence). With 2 bases removed from V and 6 bases from J, the gap between germline ends came to 5 bases. The CDR3, as DNA: TGTGCCAGCAGTTTAGGGCCCAATGAGCAGTTCTTC. Its protein is CASSLGPNEQFF.

The chain combines TRBV4-1 with TRBJ2-1; D gene ambiguous. Looked up from germline, CDR1 is MGHRA and CDR2 is YSYEKL. The CDR3 is 11 residues long. Trimming left V 2 bases short and J 8 bases short, with 4 bases between. The CDR3 here is CASSQSDEQFF. The CDR3, as DNA: TGCGCCAGCAGCCAATCCGATGAGCAGTTCTTC.

This clone is a singleton in its sample. The V and J genes are TRBV20-1 and TRBJ1-2; a possible D gene is TRBD1 (5 bases). The CDR3 covers 13 residues. Germline CDR1 DFQATT, CDR2 SNEGSKA (reference sequence). Between the trimmed V and J ends, which lost 3 bases and 3 bases, there was a span of 11 bases. CDR3 sequence (DNA): TGCAGTGCTAGTGAAGACAGCTACTATGGCTACACCTTC. Residues: CSASEDSYYGYTF.

V and J are TRBV5-1 and TRBJ1-1; TRBD1 matches at 10 bases. The length of the CDR3 is 15 residues. From germline, CDR1 is SGHRS and CDR2 YFSETQ. After removal of 4 bases from V and 3 bases from J, the junction contained 6 bases not matched to a gene. The CDR3 coding sequence is TGCGCCAGCAGCAGACAGGGGGCGAGGGACACTGAAGCTTTCTTT. It is translated as CASSRQGARDTEAFF.

The chain is built from TRBV23-1 and TRBJ1-1; no reliable D call. TRBV23-1 carries the ORF label, with uncertain function. V was shortened by 5 bases and J by 4 bases, with 11 bases between the two germline ends. This CDR3 comprises 13 residues. DNA of the CDR3: TGCGCCAGCAGTTATCGGAAAGCCACTGAAGCTTTCTTT. This translates into CASSYRKATEAFF.

This rearrangement joins TRBV1 to TRBJ2-1; the listed D gene, TRBD1, was not tested against the DNA. TRBV1 is termed a pseudogene. The CDR3 is made up of 14 amino acids. CDR3 nucleotides: TGCACCAGCAGCCAACGAAGGGGTGGAGTTGAGCAGTTCTTC. Its translation is CTSSQRRGGVEQFF.

The V call is TRBV15, the J call TRBJ2-3; D call uncertain. This CDR3 region has 13 residues. Trimming took off 0 bases at V and 0 bases at J, with 1 base between the two ends. CDR1 and CDR2 from the germline V gene are LNHNV and YYDKDF (reference sequence). The CDR3 DNA follows: TGTGCCACCAGCAGAGACAGCACAGATACGCAGTATTTT. Protein sequence: CATSRDSTDTQYF.

The chain couples TRBV10-3 to TRBJ2-5; D might be TRBD1 (6 bases). The CDR3 is made up of 13 amino acids. Trimming left V 11 bases short and J 4 bases short, with 17 bases between. From germline, CDR1 is ENHRY and CDR2 SYGVKD. This CDR3 reads CAVAQGPSETQYF. The DNA of the CDR3 is TGTGCCGTCGCCCAGGGGCCTTCAGAGACCCAGTACTTC.